The 29 T cell receptor beta chains below come from one sample, sequenced in a study of molecular identifiers for immune sequencing clone quantification. MiXCR was run by TCRdb on the PCR reads, yielding one entry per CDR3 protein. This sample has 88,000 or so distinct CDR3 sequences, with roughly a fifth found just once. The sample was naive CD8+ T cells from blood, with Jurkat cell RNA spiked in. Sample subset: FACS-sorted CD8+CD4-CCR7+CD45RA+ naive T cells. The receptors stem from a human donor in good health. Some libraries in this study had Jurkat cell RNA spiked in.

The chain joins TRBV6-2 or TRBV6-3 to TRBJ2-7, with D possibly matching TRBD2 (5 bases). CDR3 size: 15 residues. The V gene lost 6 bases and the J gene lost 3 bases, with 18 bases spanning the gap. Germline values: CDR1 MNHEY, CDR2 SVGEGT. CDR3 region: CASRTPGERNYEQYF. CDR3 in DNA: TGTGCCAGCAGAACCCCCGGGGAGCGAAACTACGAGCAGTACTTC.

J is TRBJ1-2 and V is TRBV15; D possibly corresponds to TRBD1 (5 bases). Deletions cut 0 bases from V and 4 bases from J, with 12 bases between. Germline V gene data show CDR1 as LNHNV and CDR2 as YYDKDF (reference sequence). The CDR3 covers 15 residues. In DNA, the CDR3 is TGTGCCACCAGCAGAGATCTCTCAGGGCTCTATGGCTACACCTTC. Translating gives CATSRDLSGLYGYTF. Variable domain in full (rest from reference TRBV15 and TRBJ1-2): DAMVIQNPRYQVTQFGKPVTLSCSQTLNHNVMYWYQQKSSQAPKLLFHYYDKDFNNEADTPDNFQSRRPNTSFCFLDIRSPGLGDTAMYLCATSRDLSGLYGYTFGSGTRLTVV.

This clonotype was recorded many times. The genes are TRBV7-9 and TRBJ2-5; D is unclear. This CDR3 is built from 14 residues. The germline V gene has CDR1 SEHNR and CDR2 FQNEAQ (reference sequence). The V end lost 7 bases, the J end lost 3 bases, and 15 bases lay between the germline ends. The CDR3 reads CASNPVVGKETQYF. CDR3 DNA sequence: TGTGCCAGCAACCCAGTGGTAGGGAAAGAGACCCAGTACTTC.

In the case of this clonotype: One base away lies a much larger clone, so this may be a sequencing read error. This chain connects TRBV4-3 to TRBJ1-6, with D unresolved. CDR1 and CDR2 (germline): LGHNA, YSLEER. CDR3 length equals 14 residues. Trimming pared 1 base from V and 5 bases from J, leaving 6 bases between. This CDR3 reads CASSQGHHNSPLHF. The CDR3 bases are TGCGCCAGCAGCCAAGGACATCATAATTCACCCCTCCACTTT.

About this clonotype itself: A much larger clone differs by one base, so this may be a read error. The genes are TRBV6-6 and TRBJ2-5; 12 bases are a match to TRBD1. Germline V CDR1 and CDR2: MNHNY, SVGAGI (reference sequence). CDR3 length: 16 amino acids. Trimming took 6 bases from V and 7 from J; bases not matched to a gene: 12. In DNA, the CDR3 is TGTGCCAGCAGCGCCGGGACAGGGGGCGACCTGGTGACCCAGTACTTC. This codes for CASSAGTGGDLVTQYF.

The sample holds a few counts of this clonotype. The chain couples TRBV4-2 to TRBJ2-7, with TRBD2 as a possible D gene (6 bases). V was shortened by 0 bases and J by 2 bases, with 14 bases between the two germline ends. CDR3 length: 16 residues. Per germline, CDR1 LGHNA and CDR2 YNFKEQ. CDR3 region: CASSQESSDYPYEQYF. The DNA of the CDR3 is TGTGCCAGCAGCCAAGAGTCTTCGGACTACCCCTACGAGCAGTACTTC.

This clonotype was counted only a few times. This chain uses TRBV19 with TRBJ2-5; 9 bases match TRBD2. CDR1 is LNHDA and CDR2 is SQIVND in the germline V gene (reference sequence). The V segment lost 5 bases and the J segment 2 bases; nucleotides outside the gene matches: 9. The CDR3 extends over 16 amino acids. In DNA, the CDR3 is TGTGCCAGTAGTTTATGGACTAGCGCGACTCAAGAGACCCAGTACTTC. Its translation: CASSLWTSATQETQYF. The entire variable domain, with the rest obtained from reference TRBV19 and TRBJ2-5, is as follows: DGGITQSPKYLFRKEGQNVTLSCEQNLNHDAMYWYRQDPGQGLRLIYYSQIVNDFQKGDIAEGYSVSREKKESFPLTVTSAQKNPTAFYLCASSLWTSATQETQYFGPGTRLLVL.

This clonotype has at least ten counts. The chain joins TRBV5-1 to TRBJ1-6; 7 bases match TRBD1. CDR3 length: 16 residues. Germline lookup yields CDR1 SGHRS and CDR2 YFSETQ. V gave up 4 bases and J gave up 8 bases; unmatched junction bases: 12. The CDR3 spells CASSNRTGLAHSPLHF. In DNA, the CDR3 is TGCGCCAGCAGCAACCGGACAGGACTGGCCCATTCACCCCTCCACTTT.

The table lists this clonotype with many counts. In nucleotides, the CDR3 is TGTGCCAGTAGTATAGTCGAATATTCGGATCAGCCCCAGCATTTT. Translating gives CASSIVEYSDQPQHF. V and J are TRBV19 and TRBJ1-5; D remains ambiguous. The CDR3 length is 15 residues. Germline CDR1 is LNHDA and CDR2 is SQIVND (reference sequence). V gave up 1 base and J gave up 5 bases, with 12 bases separating them.

This clonotype was counted between two and nine times. The chain recombines TRBV5-4 with TRBJ1-1; D ambiguous. Germline lookup yields CDR1 SGHNT and CDR2 YYREEE (reference sequence). V was pared by 0 bases and J by 0 bases, with 6 bases between. The CDR3 extends over 14 amino acids. For the CDR3, the DNA is TGTGCCAGCAGCTTGGACAGCATGAACACTGAAGCTTTCTTT. Its translation is CASSLDSMNTEAFF.

The V call is TRBV4-3, the J call TRBJ2-5; D call uncertain. CDR1 and CDR2 (germline): LGHNA, YSLEER. The CDR3 covers 16 residues. V dropped 0 bases and J dropped 5 bases, with 16 bases sitting between them. The CDR3 sequence is CASSQDPLLGLETQYF. The CDR3 nucleotides read TGCGCCAGCAGCCAAGATCCCTTGTTAGGTCTTGAGACCCAGTACTTC.

Points on this clonotype: An end of the junction differs from the germline gene, which may be a read error. V and J are TRBV14 and TRBJ2-7, with 9 bases matching TRBD1. The CDR3 sequence is 14 residues long. The germline gives CDR1 SGHDN, CDR2 FVKESK. CDR3 in DNA: TGTGCCAGCGGCCAATCGACAGGGGGGTACGAGCAGTACTTC. This encodes CASGQSTGGYEQYF. The variable domain in full, completed from reference TRBV14 and TRBJ2-7, reads EAGVTQFPSHSVIEKGQTVTLRCDPISGHDNLYWYRRVMGKEIKFLLHFVKESKQDESGMPNNRFLAERTGGTYSTLKVQPAELEDSGVYFCASGQSTGGYEQYFGPGTRLTVT.

In its sample, this clonotype was seen many times. The chain couples TRBV6-2 or TRBV6-3 to TRBJ1-1; 7 positions agree with TRBD1. Germline V gene sequence: CDR1 MNHEY, CDR2 SVGEGT. The CDR3 has 15 amino acids. V trimming: 5 bases; J trimming: 2 bases; junction bases outside the gene matches: 8. The DNA for the CDR3 is TGTGCCAGCAGTAACTTGGACAGGCCAAACACTGAAGCTTTCTTT. It is translated as CASSNLDRPNTEAFF.

This clonotype was counted many times. The chain couples TRBV7-9 to TRBJ2-5, with D tentatively TRBD1 (6 bases). Looked up from germline, CDR1 is SEHNR and CDR2 is FQNEAQ (reference sequence). CDR3 length equals 19 residues. V lost 2 bases to trimming and J lost 2 bases, with 24 bases between them. This CDR3 reads CASSLLAPQGHILQETQYF. The CDR3 nucleotides read TGTGCCAGCAGCTTACTCGCCCCGCAGGGACATATCCTTCAAGAGACCCAGTACTTC.

The chain employs TRBV25-1 and TRBJ2-7; D is undetermined. With 6 bases removed from V and 3 bases from J, the gap between germline ends came to 12 bases. The CDR3 is 13 amino acids. Germline lookup yields CDR1 MGHDK and CDR2 SYGVNS. In nucleotides, the CDR3 is TGTGCCAGCAGCCCAACTACAAACTACGAGCAGTACTTC. It translates to CASSPTTNYEQYF.

V gene TRBV9 combines with J gene TRBJ1-2; D gene uncertain. The CDR3 covers 8 residues. V was pared by 4 bases and J by 12 bases, with 4 bases between. CDR1 and CDR2 from the germline V gene are SGDLS and YYNGEE. The CDR3 reads CASSPHTF. CDR3 in DNA: TGTGCCAGCAGCCCGCACACCTTC.

This clonotype appeared many times. The chain links TRBV14 to TRBJ2-3, with D perhaps TRBD2 (6 bases). V was shortened by 1 base and J by 0 bases, with 14 bases between the two germline ends. There are 17 residues in the CDR3. The germline V gene has CDR1 SGHDN and CDR2 FVKESK. The CDR3 here is CASSQAGDSASTDTQYF. In DNA form, the CDR3 reads TGTGCCAGCAGCCAAGCGGGGGATTCAGCGAGCACAGATACGCAGTATTTT.

This clonotype was observed at least ten times. V is TRBV19 and J is TRBJ2-2; 9 nucleotides match TRBD2. Trimming at V came to 9 bases and at J to 3 bases, leaving 5 bases not matched to a gene. Germline CDR1 is LNHDA and CDR2 is SQIVND (reference sequence). The CDR3 contains 14 residues. CDR3 sequence reads: CASATSGYTGELFF. The CDR3 DNA reads as TGTGCCAGCGCAACTAGCGGGTACACCGGGGAGCTGTTTTTT.

This clonotype was observed a few times. The chain couples TRBV6-2 or TRBV6-3 to TRBJ2-1; 9 bases match TRBD2. This CDR3 is 14 amino acids long. V dropped 7 bases and J dropped 1; count of bases not matched to a gene: 2. Looked up from germline, CDR1 is MNHEY and CDR2 is SVGEGT. CDR3 coding DNA: TGTGCCAGCAATCTAGCGGGGTCCTACAATGAGCAGTTCTTC. Its translation is CASNLAGSYNEQFF.

This clonotype was seen at least ten times. V gene TRBV9 combines with J gene TRBJ2-3; the D is unclear. Germline V gives CDR1 SGDLS, CDR2 YYNGEE. V was clipped by 3 bases and J by 1 base, with 6 bases between them. The CDR3 is 13 amino acids. The CDR3 region is CASSDGRTDTQYF. DNA of the CDR3: TGTGCCAGCAGCGACGGGCGCACAGATACGCAGTATTTT. The full variable domain, completed using reference TRBV9 and TRBJ2-3, is DSGVTQTPKHLITATGQRVTLRCSPRSGDLSVYWYQQSLDQGLQFLIQYYNGEERAKGNILERFSAQQFPDLHSELNLSSLELGDSALYFCASSDGRTDTQYFGPGTRLTVL.

The chain is built from TRBV12-3 or TRBV12-4 and TRBJ2-1; D is undetermined. Trimming cost V 7 bases and J 1 base, with 14 bases left between them. This CDR3 is 15 amino acids long. The CDR3 bases are TGTGCCAGCACCCCGACGGGCGGATCCTACAATGAGCAGTTCTTC. It encodes CASTPTGGSYNEQFF.

This clonotype was seen repeatedly, ten times or more. The rearrangement links TRBV5-4 to TRBJ2-3; the D gene could be TRBD1 or TRBD2 (5 bases each). CDR1 is SGHNT and CDR2 is YYREEE in the germline V gene (reference sequence). The CDR3 extends over 11 amino acids. V lost 8 bases and J lost 4, with 8 bases in between. The CDR3 DNA is TGTGCCAGTGGGGGAGCAGATACGCAGTATTTT. This translates into CASGGADTQYF. Looking up the rest from reference TRBV5-4 and TRBJ2-3 gives the full variable domain: ETGVTQSPTHLIKTRGQQVTLRCSSQSGHNTVSWYQQALGQGPQFIFQYYREEENGRGNFPPRFSGLQFPNYSSELNVNALELDDSALYLCASGGADTQYFGPGTRLTVL.

Note on this clonotype: An end of the junction differs from the germline gene, which may be a read error. The CDR3 nucleotides read TGTACCAGCAGCTTCGGGGGTAGCGGGACCGAACCGAACACCGGGGAGCTGTTTTTT. Its translation: CTSSFGGSGTEPNTGELFF. This sequence joins TRBV5-3 and TRBJ2-2; TRBD2 agrees at 8 bases. TRBV5-3 is reported as an ORF; its role is uncertain. The CDR3 runs 19 residues.

This clonotype appeared a few times. This rearrangement joins TRBV30 to TRBJ2-2, with a weak D call TRBD2 (5 bases). The CDR3 spans 14 residues. CDR1 GTSNPN and CDR2 SVGIG come from the germline V gene (reference sequence). Trimming took off 0 bases at V and 6 bases at J, with 11 bases between the two ends. CDR3 nucleotides: TGTGCCTGGAGTGTACTGGGCGGGCCCGGGGAGCTGTTTTTT. Protein product: CAWSVLGGPGELFF.

Ten or more counts support this clonotype. The V gene is TRBV7-6, the J gene TRBJ1-5; unclear D gene. This CDR3 has 12 residues. Germline CDR1 is SGHVS and CDR2 is FNYEAQ. V lost 4 bases to trimming and J lost 7 bases, with 8 bases between them. The CDR3 spells CASSSLDQPQHF. CDR3 coding DNA: TGTGCCAGCAGCTCCTTGGACCAGCCCCAGCATTTT.

In this sample, this clonotype turned up many times. The chain is built from TRBV10-1 and TRBJ2-2; 8 nucleotides agree with TRBD2. V shed 6 bases and J 3 bases; nucleotides not matched to a gene: 12. Germline lookup yields CDR1 WNHNN and CDR2 SYGVQD (reference sequence). CDR3 length equals 17 residues. The CDR3 protein is CASSPGQRGPHTGELFF. The CDR3 nucleotides are TGCGCCAGCAGCCCCGGCCAGCGGGGGCCCCACACCGGGGAGCTGTTTTTT.

The count of this clonotype is one. A much larger clone is a single base away; this may be a read error. This chain links TRBV27 with TRBJ1-5; no reliable D call. Germline V lookup: CDR1 MNHEY, CDR2 SMNVEV (reference sequence). The CDR3 extends over 15 amino acids. The CDR3 spells CAGSLSPPGHQPQHF. CDR3 sequence (DNA): TGTGCCGGCAGTTTATCCCCCCCCGGACATCAGCCCCAGCATTTT.

Many counts were recorded for this clonotype. The gene calls are TRBV20-1 and TRBJ1-5; 8 bases match TRBD1. The junction had 10 bases not matched to a gene; V was cut back by 2 bases and J by 4 bases. The CDR3 has 16 amino acids. Germline V gene data show CDR1 as DFQATT and CDR2 as SNEGSKA (reference sequence). The CDR3 loop is CSARSQDRGPNQPQHF. The CDR3 DNA is TGCAGTGCTAGAAGTCAAGACAGGGGACCAAATCAGCCCCAGCATTTT.

This clonotype has a count of ten or more. This sequence joins TRBV4-3 and TRBJ1-2, with D unclear. In germline, CDR1 is LGHNA, CDR2 YSLEER. The CDR3 runs 15 residues. The V and J ends lost 0 bases and 2 bases respectively, with 10 bases between them. In DNA form, the CDR3 reads TGCGCCAGCAGCCAAGATCCCAGAGACAACTATGGCTACACCTTC. Translated: CASSQDPRDNYGYTF.